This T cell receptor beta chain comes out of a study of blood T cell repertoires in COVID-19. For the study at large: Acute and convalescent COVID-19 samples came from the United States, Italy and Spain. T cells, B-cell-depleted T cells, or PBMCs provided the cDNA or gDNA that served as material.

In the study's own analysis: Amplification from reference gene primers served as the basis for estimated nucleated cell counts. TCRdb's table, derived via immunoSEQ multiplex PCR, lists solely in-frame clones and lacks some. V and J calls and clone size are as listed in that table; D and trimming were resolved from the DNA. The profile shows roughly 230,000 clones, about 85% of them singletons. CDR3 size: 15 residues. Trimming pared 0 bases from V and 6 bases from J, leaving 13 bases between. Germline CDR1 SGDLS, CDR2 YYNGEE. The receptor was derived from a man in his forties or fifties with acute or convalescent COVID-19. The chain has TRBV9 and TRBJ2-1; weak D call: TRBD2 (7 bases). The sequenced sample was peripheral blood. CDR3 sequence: CASSVAGGSVNEQFF. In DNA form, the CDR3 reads TGTGCCAGCAGCGTAGCGGGGGGCTCCGTCAATGAGCAGTTCTTC.